Sequencing of this T cell receptor (beta chain) was carried out in a study of T cells in Graves' hyperthyroidism and ophthalmopathy. The overall study: Sampling of peripheral blood happened at initial diagnosis, prior to any treatment. Study observations and caveats: The model anticipated ophthalmopathy a median approximately six months pre-onset. Expanded thyroid clonotypes (above 0.001) were mostly also found in blood.

In the case of this clonotype: Its target is not known.

TCR beta CDR3 sequences were amplified from RNA transcripts. First-round RT-PCR targeting the TCR CDR3 was performed with the HTBI primer set. TCRdb called the multiplex PCR reads again in MiXCR, with one record for every CDR3 protein. The sample holds 300,000 to 500,000 distinct CDR3 sequences, more than 13% seen once. This CDR3 is 14 amino acids long. Germline-derived CDR1 and CDR2 are LNHDA and SQIVND (reference sequence). Trimming at V came to 5 bases and at J to 3 bases, leaving 6 bases not matched to a gene. Sequenced input: blood. This chain links TRBV19 with TRBJ2-7; TRBD1 aligns across 8 bases. This TCR was sampled from a man aged 45-60 years with Graves' ophthalmopathy. CDR3 in DNA: TGTGCCAGTAGTTTTGCGACAGGGGACTACGAGCAGTACTTC. The encoded protein is CASSFATGDYEQYF. Full variable domain (remainder filled in from reference TRBV19 and TRBJ2-7): DGGITQSPKYLFRKEGQNVTLSCEQNLNHDAMYWYRQDPGQGLRLIYYSQIVNDFQKGDIAEGYSVSREKKESFPLTVTSAQKNPTAFYLCASSFATGDYEQYFGPGTRLTVT.